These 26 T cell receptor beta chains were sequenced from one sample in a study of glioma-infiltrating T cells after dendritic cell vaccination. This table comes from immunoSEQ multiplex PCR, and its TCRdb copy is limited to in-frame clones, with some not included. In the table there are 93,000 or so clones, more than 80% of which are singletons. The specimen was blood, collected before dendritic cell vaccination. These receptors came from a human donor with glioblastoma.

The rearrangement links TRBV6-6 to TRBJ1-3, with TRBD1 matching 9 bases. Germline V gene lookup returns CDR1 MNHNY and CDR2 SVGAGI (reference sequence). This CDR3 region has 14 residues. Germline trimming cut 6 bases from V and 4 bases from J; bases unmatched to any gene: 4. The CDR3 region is CASSSGTGGNTIYF. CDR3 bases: TGTGCCAGCAGCTCCGGGACAGGGGGAAACACCATATATTTT.

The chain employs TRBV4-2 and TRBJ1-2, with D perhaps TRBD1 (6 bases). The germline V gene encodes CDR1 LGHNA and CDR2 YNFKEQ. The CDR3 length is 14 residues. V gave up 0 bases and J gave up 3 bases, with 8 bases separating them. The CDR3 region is CASSQEDSYYGYTF. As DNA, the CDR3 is TGTGCCAGCAGCCAAGAGGACAGCTACTATGGCTACACCTTC.

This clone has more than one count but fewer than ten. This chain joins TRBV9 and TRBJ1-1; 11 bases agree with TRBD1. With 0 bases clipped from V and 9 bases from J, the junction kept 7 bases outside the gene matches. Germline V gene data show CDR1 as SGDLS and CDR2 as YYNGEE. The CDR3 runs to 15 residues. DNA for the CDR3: TGTGCCAGCAGCGTAGAGCCGGGACAGGGGGTGAAAGCTTTCTTT. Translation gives CASSVEPGQGVKAFF.

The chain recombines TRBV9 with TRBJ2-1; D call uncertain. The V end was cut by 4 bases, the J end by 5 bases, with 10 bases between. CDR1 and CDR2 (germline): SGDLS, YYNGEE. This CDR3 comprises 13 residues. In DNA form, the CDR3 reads TGTGCCAGCAGCCCCGGTCCGGACAATGAGCAGTTCTTC. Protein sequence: CASSPGPDNEQFF.

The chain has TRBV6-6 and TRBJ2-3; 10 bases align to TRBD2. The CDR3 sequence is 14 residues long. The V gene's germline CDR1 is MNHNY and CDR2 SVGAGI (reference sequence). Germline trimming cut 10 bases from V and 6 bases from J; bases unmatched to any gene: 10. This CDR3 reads CATAPVTSGDTQYF. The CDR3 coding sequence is TGTGCCACCGCTCCCGTGACTAGCGGGGATACGCAGTATTTT.

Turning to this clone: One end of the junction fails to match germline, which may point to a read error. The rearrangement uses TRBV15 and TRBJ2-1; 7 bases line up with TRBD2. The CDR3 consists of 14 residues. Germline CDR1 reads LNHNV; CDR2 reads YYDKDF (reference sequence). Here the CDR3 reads CVTSSRGTNNEQFF. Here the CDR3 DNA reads TGTGTCACCAGCAGTCGGGGGACTAACAATGAGCAGTTCTTC.

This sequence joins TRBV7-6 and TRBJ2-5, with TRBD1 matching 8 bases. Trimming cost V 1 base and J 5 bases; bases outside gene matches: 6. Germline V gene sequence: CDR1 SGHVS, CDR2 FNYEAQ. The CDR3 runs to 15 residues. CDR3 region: CASSLDSGGAETQYF. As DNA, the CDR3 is TGTGCCAGCAGCTTAGATTCAGGGGGCGCGGAGACCCAGTACTTC. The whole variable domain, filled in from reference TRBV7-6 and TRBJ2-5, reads GAGVSQSPRYKVTKRGQDVALRCDPISGHVSLYWYRQALGQGPEFLTYFNYEAQQDKSGLPNDRFSAERPEGSISTLTIQRTEQRDSAMYRCASSLDSGGAETQYFGPGTRLLVL.

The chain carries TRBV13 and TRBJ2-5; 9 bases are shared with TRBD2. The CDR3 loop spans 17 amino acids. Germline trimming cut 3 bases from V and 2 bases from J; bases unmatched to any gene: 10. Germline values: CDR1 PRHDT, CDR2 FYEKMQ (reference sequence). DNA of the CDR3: TGTGCCAGCAGCTTTCGTGTCGGCCTAGCGGGGCAAGAGACCCAGTACTTC. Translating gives CASSFRVGLAGQETQYF.

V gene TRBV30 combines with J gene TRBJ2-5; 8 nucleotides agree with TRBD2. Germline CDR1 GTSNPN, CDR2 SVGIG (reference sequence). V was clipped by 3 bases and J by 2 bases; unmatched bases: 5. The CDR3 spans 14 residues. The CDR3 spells CAWRGLDPQETQYF. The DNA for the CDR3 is TGTGCCTGGAGGGGACTAGACCCACAAGAGACCCAGTACTTC. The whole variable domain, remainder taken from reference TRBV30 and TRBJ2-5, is SQTIHQWPATLVQPVGSPLSLECTVEGTSNPNLYWYRQAAGRGLQLLFYSVGIGQISSEVPQNLSASRPQDRQFILSSKKLLLSDSGFYLCAWRGLDPQETQYFGPGTRLLVL.

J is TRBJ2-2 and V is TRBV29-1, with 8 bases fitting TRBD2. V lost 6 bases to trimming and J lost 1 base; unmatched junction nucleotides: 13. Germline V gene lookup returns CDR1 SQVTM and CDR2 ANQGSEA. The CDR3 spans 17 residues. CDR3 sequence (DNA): TGCAGCGTACTAACCCGGGGGGGCCGGGGGAACACCGGGGAGCTGTTTTTT. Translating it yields CSVLTRGGRGNTGELFF.

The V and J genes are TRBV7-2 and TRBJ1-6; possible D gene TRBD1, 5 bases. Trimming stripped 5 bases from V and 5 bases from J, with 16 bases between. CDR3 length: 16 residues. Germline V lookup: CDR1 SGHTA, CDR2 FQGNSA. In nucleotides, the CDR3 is TGTGCCAGCAGCCCCTCGACAGAGCCAAATAATTCACCCCTCCACTTT. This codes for CASSPSTEPNNSPLHF.

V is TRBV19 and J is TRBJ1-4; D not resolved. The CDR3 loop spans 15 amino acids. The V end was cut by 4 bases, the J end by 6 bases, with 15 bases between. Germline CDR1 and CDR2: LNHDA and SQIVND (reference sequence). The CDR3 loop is CASSTKTDGDEKLFF. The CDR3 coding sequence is TGTGCCAGTAGTACCAAAACGGACGGGGATGAAAAACTGTTTTTT.

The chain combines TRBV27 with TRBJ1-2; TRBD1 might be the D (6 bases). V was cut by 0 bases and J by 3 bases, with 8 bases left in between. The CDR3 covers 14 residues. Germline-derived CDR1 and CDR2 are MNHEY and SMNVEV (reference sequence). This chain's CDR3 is CASSLSNRDYGYTF. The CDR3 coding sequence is TGTGCCAGCAGTTTATCGAACAGGGACTATGGCTACACCTTC.

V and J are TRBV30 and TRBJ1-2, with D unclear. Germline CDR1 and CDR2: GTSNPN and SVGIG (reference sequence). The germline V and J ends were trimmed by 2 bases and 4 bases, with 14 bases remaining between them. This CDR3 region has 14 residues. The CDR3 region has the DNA TGTGCCTGGAGTTTATTGGGCTTTGGCTATGGCTACACCTTC. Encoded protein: CAWSLLGFGYGYTF.

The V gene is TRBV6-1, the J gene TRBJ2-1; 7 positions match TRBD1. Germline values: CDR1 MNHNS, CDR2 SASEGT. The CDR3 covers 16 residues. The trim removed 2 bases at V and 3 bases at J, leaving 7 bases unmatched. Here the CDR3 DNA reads TGTGCCAGCAGTGAAATCCTAGGGACAGTCTACAATGAGCAGTTCTTC. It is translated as CASSEILGTVYNEQFF.

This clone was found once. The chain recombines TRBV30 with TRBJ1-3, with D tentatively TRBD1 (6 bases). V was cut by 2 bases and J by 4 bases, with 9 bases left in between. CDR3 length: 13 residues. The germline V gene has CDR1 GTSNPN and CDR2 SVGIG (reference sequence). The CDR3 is CAWSQGSGNTIYF. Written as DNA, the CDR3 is TGTGCCTGGAGTCAGGGGTCGGGAAACACCATATATTTT.

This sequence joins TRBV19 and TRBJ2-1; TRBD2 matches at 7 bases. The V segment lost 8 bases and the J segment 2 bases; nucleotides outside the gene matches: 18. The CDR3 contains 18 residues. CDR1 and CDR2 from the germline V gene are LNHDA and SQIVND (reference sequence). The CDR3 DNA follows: TGTGCCAGTTCTAGTCCACTTGGCGGGGGAAAGACCTACAATGAGCAGTTCTTC. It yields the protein CASSSPLGGGKTYNEQFF. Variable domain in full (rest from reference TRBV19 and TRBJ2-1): DGGITQSPKYLFRKEGQNVTLSCEQNLNHDAMYWYRQDPGQGLRLIYYSQIVNDFQKGDIAEGYSVSREKKESFPLTVTSAQKNPTAFYLCASSSPLGGGKTYNEQFFGPGTRLTVL.

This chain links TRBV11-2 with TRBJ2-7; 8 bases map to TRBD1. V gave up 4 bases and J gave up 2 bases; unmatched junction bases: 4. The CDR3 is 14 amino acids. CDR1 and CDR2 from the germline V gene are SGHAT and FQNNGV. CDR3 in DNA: TGTGCCAGCAGCTGGGACAGGTCGACCTACGAGCAGTACTTC. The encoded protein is CASSWDRSTYEQYF.

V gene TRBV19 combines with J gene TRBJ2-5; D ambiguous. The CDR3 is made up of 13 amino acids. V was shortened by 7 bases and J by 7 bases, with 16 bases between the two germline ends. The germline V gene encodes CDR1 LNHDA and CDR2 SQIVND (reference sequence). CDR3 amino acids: CASTQTSLGTQYF. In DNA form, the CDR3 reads TGTGCCAGTACCCAGACATCCCTCGGGACCCAGTACTTC. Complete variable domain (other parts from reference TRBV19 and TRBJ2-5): DGGITQSPKYLFRKEGQNVTLSCEQNLNHDAMYWYRQDPGQGLRLIYYSQIVNDFQKGDIAEGYSVSREKKESFPLTVTSAQKNPTAFYLCASTQTSLGTQYFGPGTRLLVL.

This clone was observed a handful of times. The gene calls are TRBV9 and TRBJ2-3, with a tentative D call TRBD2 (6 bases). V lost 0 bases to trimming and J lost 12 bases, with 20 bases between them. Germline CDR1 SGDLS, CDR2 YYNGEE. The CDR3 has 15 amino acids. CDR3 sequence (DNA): TGTGCCAGCAGCGTAGAAAACGGAGGGCTAGGTCAACAGTATTTT. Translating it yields CASSVENGGLGQQYF.

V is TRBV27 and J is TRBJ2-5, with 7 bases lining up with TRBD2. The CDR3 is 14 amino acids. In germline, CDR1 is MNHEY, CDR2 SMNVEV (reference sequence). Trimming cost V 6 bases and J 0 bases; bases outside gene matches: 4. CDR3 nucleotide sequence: TGTGCCAGCAGGGGGGAGGGCTACCAAGAGACCCAGTACTTC. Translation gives CASRGEGYQETQYF.

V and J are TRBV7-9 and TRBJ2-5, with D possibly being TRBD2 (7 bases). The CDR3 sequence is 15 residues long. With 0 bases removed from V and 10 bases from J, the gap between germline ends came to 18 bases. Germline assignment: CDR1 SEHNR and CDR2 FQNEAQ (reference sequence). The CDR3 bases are TGTGCCAGCAGCTTAGCGGGGGGGCCCCAAATGGGCCAGTACTTC. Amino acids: CASSLAGGPQMGQYF.

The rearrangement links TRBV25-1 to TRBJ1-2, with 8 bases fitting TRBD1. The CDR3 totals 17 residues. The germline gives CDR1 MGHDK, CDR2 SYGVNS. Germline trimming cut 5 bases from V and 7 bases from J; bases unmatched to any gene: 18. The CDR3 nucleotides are TGTGCCAGCAGTCAAGACGTCGACAGGGGTTTTCCTGGTGGCTACACCTTC. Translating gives CASSQDVDRGFPGGYTF.

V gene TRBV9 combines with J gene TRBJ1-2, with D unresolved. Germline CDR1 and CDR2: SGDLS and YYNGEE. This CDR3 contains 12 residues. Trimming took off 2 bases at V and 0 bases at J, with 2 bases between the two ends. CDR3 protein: CASSVANYGYTF. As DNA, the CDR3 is TGTGCCAGCAGCGTCGCTAACTATGGCTACACCTTC. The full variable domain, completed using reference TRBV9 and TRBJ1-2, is DSGVTQTPKHLITATGQRVTLRCSPRSGDLSVYWYQQSLDQGLQFLIQYYNGEERAKGNILERFSAQQFPDLHSELNLSSLELGDSALYFCASSVANYGYTFGSGTRLTVV.

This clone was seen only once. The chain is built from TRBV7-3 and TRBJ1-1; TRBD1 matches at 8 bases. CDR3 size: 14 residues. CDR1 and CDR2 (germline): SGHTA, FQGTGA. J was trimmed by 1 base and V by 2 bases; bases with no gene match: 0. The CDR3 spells CASSLGTGNTEAFF. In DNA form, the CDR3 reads TGTGCCAGCAGCTTAGGGACAGGGAACACTGAAGCTTTCTTT.

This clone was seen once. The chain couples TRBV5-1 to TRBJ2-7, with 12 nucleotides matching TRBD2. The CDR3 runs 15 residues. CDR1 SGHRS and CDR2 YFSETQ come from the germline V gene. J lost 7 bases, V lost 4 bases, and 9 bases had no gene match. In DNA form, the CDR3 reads TGCGCCAGCAGCCTTTCTAGCGGGGGGGCCGATGAGCAGTACTTC. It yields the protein CASSLSSGGADEQYF.